This T cell receptor (beta chain) was sequenced in a study of blood T cell repertoires in COVID-19. About the study: T cells, B-cell-depleted T cells, or PBMCs provided the cDNA or gDNA that served as material.

The CDR3 spans 13 residues. V gave up 2 bases and J gave up 4 bases, with 6 bases separating them. The germline CDR1 and CDR2 sequences are MNHEY and SVGAGI. Per the original data handling: It was from reference gene primer amplification that nucleated cell counts were estimated. Some clones are missing from TCRdb's copy, which holds only in-frame ones; the method was immunoSEQ multiplex PCR. V and J calls and clone size follow that table, whereas D and trimming were derived from the DNA. In the table there are about 50,000 clones, approximately 81% of which are singletons. The specimen was peripheral blood. The clonotype was recovered from a woman aged 60-75 years with acute or convalescent COVID-19. The chain is built from TRBV6-5 and TRBJ1-3; D unclear. The CDR3 coding sequence is TGTGCCAGCAGTTACGGCGGGGGAAACACCATATATTTT. This codes for CASSYGGGNTIYF.